One and the same sample provided the 13 T cell receptor beta chains below, sequenced in a study of blood T cell repertoires in COVID-19. Clones were sequenced by immunoSEQ multiplex PCR, and TCRdb holds only the in-frame ones, with some missing. The sample includes approximately 70,000 clones, less than 95% of them seen just once. The sequenced material came from peripheral blood. The receptors come from an older woman with active COVID-19.

The V gene is TRBV28, the J gene TRBJ2-7; perhaps TRBD1 as D (6 bases). This CDR3 spans 14 amino acids. Per germline, CDR1 MDHEN and CDR2 SYDVKM. V was cut by 10 bases and J by 2 bases, with 18 bases left in between. CDR3 region: CAITSGTHTYEQYF. In nucleotides, the CDR3 is TGTGCCATTACCTCCGGGACACATACCTACGAGCAGTACTTC.

This chain joins TRBV3-1 (or the pseudogene TRBV3-2) and TRBJ2-7, with D maybe TRBD2 (6 bases). The CDR3 covers 14 residues. Between the trimmed V and J ends, which lost 1 base and 7 bases, there was a span of 14 bases. CDR1 is LGHDT, CDR2 YNNKEL, per germline (reference sequence). CDR3 sequence reads: CASSQAPGVGEQYF. In DNA form, the CDR3 reads TGTGCCAGCAGCCAAGCCCCGGGGGTGGGGGAGCAGTACTTC.

This rearrangement joins TRBV28 to TRBJ2-2, with 10 positions matching TRBD1. The length of the CDR3 is 15 residues. CDR1 MDHEN and CDR2 SYDVKM come from the germline V gene. V shed 5 bases and J 7 bases; nucleotides not matched to a gene: 7. The DNA of the CDR3 is TGTGCCAGCAGTAGGGGGGACAGGGGTATCGGGGAGCTGTTTTTT. Translated, it gives CASSRGDRGIGELFF. Full variable domain (outside the CDR3, taken from reference TRBV28 and TRBJ2-2): DVKVTQSSRYLVKRTGEKVFLECVQDMDHENMFWYRQDPGLGLRLIYFSYDVKMKEKGDIPEGYSVSREKKERFSLILESASTNQTSMYLCASSRGDRGIGELFFGEGSRLTVL.

V usage is TRBV2 and J usage is TRBJ2-7, with 8 bases lining up with TRBD2. V lost 3 bases to trimming and J lost 6 bases; unmatched junction nucleotides: 7. Germline CDR1 is SNHLY and CDR2 is FYNNEI. This CDR3 region has 14 residues. CDR3 loop: CASSDFAGGTEQYF. In nucleotides, the CDR3 is TGTGCCAGCAGTGACTTTGCGGGAGGTACCGAGCAGTACTTC.

The rearrangement joins TRBV28 to TRBJ2-7, with D tentatively TRBD2 (6 bases). V was trimmed by 6 bases and J by 0 bases, leaving 21 bases between them. Germline V gene lookup returns CDR1 MDHEN and CDR2 SYDVKM. The CDR3 spans 17 residues. The DNA of the CDR3 is TGTGCCAGCAGCCCGGGCGGAGGGGTAAGGAGCTCCTACGAGCAGTACTTC. It specifies CASSPGGGVRSSYEQYF.

The chain employs TRBV6-6 and TRBJ1-5; a weak D match, TRBD1 (6 bases). Trimming took 6 bases from V and 6 from J, leaving 12 bases between them. The CDR3 has 13 amino acids. The germline gives CDR1 MNHNY, CDR2 SVGAGI (reference sequence). Written as DNA, the CDR3 is TGTGCCAGCAGCCTCGGACAGCTTCAGCCCCAGCATTTT. This codes for CASSLGQLQPQHF.

This sequence joins TRBV30 and TRBJ2-6; D is possibly TRBD2 (5 bases). V lost 3 bases and J lost 0, with 9 bases in between. Per germline, CDR1 GTSNPN and CDR2 SVGIG (reference sequence). The CDR3 contains 15 residues. The DNA of the CDR3 is TGTGCCTGGAGCCTACGGGGCTCTGGGGCCAACGTCCTGACTTTC. It yields the protein CAWSLRGSGANVLTF.

V gene TRBV10-2 combines with J gene TRBJ2-5; a possible D gene is TRBD1 (5 bases). Trimming cost V 7 bases and J 9 bases, with 12 bases left between them. CDR1 and CDR2 from the germline V gene are WSHSY and SAAADI. This CDR3 is built from 11 residues. CDR3 sequence: CASTDSRAQYF. The DNA for the CDR3 is TGCGCCAGCACTGACAGTCGGGCCCAGTACTTC.

The rearrangement links TRBV28 to TRBJ2-3; 13 bases are shared with TRBD2. CDR1 is MDHEN, CDR2 SYDVKM, per germline. The CDR3 is 15 residues long. The junction had 2 bases not matched to a gene; V was cut back by 7 bases and J by 1 base. As DNA, the CDR3 is TGTGCCAGCAAACTAGCGGGGGGGGGCACAGATACGCAGTATTTT. This translates into CASKLAGGGTDTQYF.

The chain has TRBV7-8 and TRBJ1-5; weak D call: TRBD1 (5 bases). Per the germline V gene, CDR1 is SGHVS and CDR2 is FQNEAQ. V was trimmed by 6 bases and J by 6 bases, leaving 15 bases between them. The CDR3 has 14 residues. This CDR3 reads CASSTVGQIQPQHF. The CDR3 DNA sequence: TGTGCCAGCAGTACCGTGGGGCAGATTCAGCCCCAGCATTTT.

This clone appeared a single time. The V call is TRBV7-6, the J call TRBJ1-1; possible D gene TRBD1, 5 bases. This CDR3 is built from 14 residues. The V gene's germline CDR1 is SGHVS and CDR2 FNYEAQ. With 4 bases removed from V and 3 bases from J, the gap between germline ends came to 12 bases. CDR3 DNA: TGTGCCAGCAGCTCTCAGGCGGGGGACACTGAAGCTTTCTTT. This encodes CASSSQAGDTEAFF.

The sample holds one count of this clone. V and J are TRBV28 and TRBJ2-1; the match to TRBD2 covers 10 bases. The trim removed 2 bases at V and 5 bases at J, leaving 0 bases unmatched. Germline loops: CDR1 MDHEN, CDR2 SYDVKM. The CDR3 runs to 14 residues. The CDR3 region is CASSLSGRDNEQFF. Written as DNA, the CDR3 is TGTGCCAGCAGTTTAAGCGGGAGGGACAATGAGCAGTTCTTC.

The rearrangement uses TRBV28 and TRBJ1-2; weak D call: TRBD1 (5 bases). Germline-derived CDR1 and CDR2 are MDHEN and SYDVKM. This CDR3 has 14 residues. V was pared by 9 bases and J by 3 bases, with 17 bases between. The CDR3 protein is CASQRTGRDYGYTF. CDR3 coding DNA: TGTGCCAGTCAAAGGACGGGCAGGGACTATGGCTACACCTTC.